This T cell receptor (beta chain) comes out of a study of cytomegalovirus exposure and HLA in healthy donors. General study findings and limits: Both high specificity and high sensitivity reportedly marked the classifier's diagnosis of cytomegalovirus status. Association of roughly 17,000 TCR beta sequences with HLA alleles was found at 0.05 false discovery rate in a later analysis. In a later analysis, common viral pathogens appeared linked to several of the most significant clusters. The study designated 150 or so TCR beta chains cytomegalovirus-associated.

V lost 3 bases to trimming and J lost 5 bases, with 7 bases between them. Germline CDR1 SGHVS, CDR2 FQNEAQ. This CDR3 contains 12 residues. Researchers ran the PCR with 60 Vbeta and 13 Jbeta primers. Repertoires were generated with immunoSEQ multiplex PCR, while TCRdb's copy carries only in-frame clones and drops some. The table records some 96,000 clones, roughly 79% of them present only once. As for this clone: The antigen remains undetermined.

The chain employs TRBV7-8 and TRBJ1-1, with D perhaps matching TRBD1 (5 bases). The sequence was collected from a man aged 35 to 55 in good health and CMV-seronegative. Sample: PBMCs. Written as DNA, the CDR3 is TGTGCCAGCAGCTTCCCAGGGACTGAAGCTTTCTTT. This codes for CASSFPGTEAFF.